The rows below give T cell receptor beta chains drawn from one sample of a study of shared clonotypes between healthy human individuals. Measured with immunoSEQ multiplex PCR; TCRdb has only the in-frame clones, and not every one. The sample lists some 500,000 clones, about 96% occurring once. Sequencing was carried out using naive CD4+ T cells sorted from blood. These receptors were collected from a woman aged 30 to 39 in good health. Both conserved end residues are part of each CDR3. D genes are given only for firm matches. Clone sizes are given selectively: once, few, many, or a class where the clone is expanded.

TRBD2 TRBJ2-1 TRBV11-2 once 16 CASSLVAGKAYNEQFF TGTGCCAGCAGCTTGGTAGCGGGAAAGGCCTACAATGAGCAGTTCTTC
- TRBJ1-5 TRBV19 - 18 CASSIEHRAPGGNQPQHF TGTGCCAGTAGTATAGAACACCGGGCCCCGGGGGGCAATCAGCCCCAGCATTTT
TRBD2 TRBJ2-1 TRBV2 - 14 CASRIAGHSNEQFF TGTGCCAGCAGGATAGCGGGTCATAGTAATGAGCAGTTCTTC
TRBD1 TRBJ1-1 TRBV6-1 - 14 CASRLTGGASLAFF TGTGCCAGCAGGCTGACAGGGGGCGCGAGTTTAGCTTTCTTT
TRBD2 TRBJ2-1 TRBV5-4 - 16 CASSSGLAGERGEQFF TGTGCCAGCAGCTCGGGACTAGCGGGAGAACGGGGTGAGCAGTTCTTC
TRBD2 TRBJ2-5 TRBV18 - 17 CASSPTVVTSGQETQYF TGTGCCAGCTCACCGACCGTTGTAACTAGCGGCCAAGAGACCCAGTACTTC
- TRBJ1-2 TRBV5-4 - 16 CASSLAAAESNYGYTF TGTGCCAGCAGCTTGGCCGCGGCCGAATCTAACTATGGCTACACCTTC
TRBD2 TRBJ2-1 TRBV19 - 21 CASSKVPGLAGGLGTYNEQFF TGTGCCAGTTCGAAAGTTCCGGGACTAGCGGGGGGCCTAGGAACTTACAATGAGCAGTTCTTC
- TRBJ2-6 TRBV7-2 once 14 CASSRDSGANVLTF TGTGCCAGCAGCCGGGACTCTGGGGCCAACGTCCTGACTTTC
TRBD2 TRBJ2-7 TRBV30 - 15 CAWGPRASGRREQYF TGTGCCTGGGGCCCGAGGGCAAGCGGGAGGAGGGAGCAGTACTTC
TRBD1 TRBJ1-4 TRBV7-9 - 15 CASSLAGQGSEKLFF TGTGCCAGCAGCTTAGCGGGACAGGGTTCCGAAAAACTGTTTTTT
TRBD1 TRBJ1-2 TRBV27 - 14 CASGIRQGGDGYTF TGTGCCAGCGGGATCCGACAGGGTGGAGATGGCTACACCTTC
TRBD1 TRBJ1-4 TRBV28 once 14 CASSNRQGNEKLFF TGTGCCAGCAGCAACCGACAGGGAAATGAAAAACTGTTTTTT
- TRBJ2-7 TRBV18 - 13 CASSPTGPYEQYF TGTGCCAGCTCACCAACAGGGCCCTACGAGCAGTACTTC
- TRBJ2-5 TRBV7-2 - 15 CASSFPPTEKETQYF TGTGCCAGCAGCTTCCCTCCGACAGAAAAAGAGACCCAGTACTTC
TRBD1 TRBJ2-5 TRBV5-1 - 15 CASSLGTGSPETQYF TGCGCCAGCAGCCTCGGGACAGGGTCTCCGGAGACCCAGTACTTC
- TRBJ2-1 TRBV6-5 - 13 CASSPPVLGEQFF TGTGCCAGCAGCCCTCCCGTCCTTGGGGAGCAGTTCTTC
TRBD2 TRBJ2-7 TRBV6-1 - 16 CASSEGPSGGSYEQYF TGTGCCAGCAGTGAAGGGCCTAGCGGGGGCTCCTACGAGCAGTACTTC
- TRBJ2-4 TRBV21-1 - 15 CASTPGGGTKNIQYF TGTGCCAGCACCCCAGGGGGCGGGACCAAAAACATTCAGTACTTC
- TRBJ2-1 TRBV7-2 - 17 CASSLGRASVVFDEQFF TGTGCCAGCAGCTTAGGGCGCGCTAGCGTTGTTTTCGATGAGCAGTTCTTC
TRBD2 TRBJ2-1 TRBV28 - 13 CASSSQGGSEQFF TGTGCCAGCAGTTCCCAGGGAGGGAGTGAGCAGTTCTTC
- TRBJ1-1 TRBV18 - 13 CASSATGSTEAFF TGTGCCAGCTCAGCAACAGGGAGCACTGAAGCTTTCTTT
- TRBJ1-1 TRBV5-1 - 17 CASSFKFPGEGGTEAFF TGCGCCAGCAGCTTCAAATTTCCAGGGGAGGGTGGCACTGAAGCTTTCTTT
TRBD2 TRBJ2-3 TRBV14 - 16 CASSPRLAGPTDTQYF TGTGCCAGCAGCCCTCGACTAGCAGGGCCCACAGATACGCAGTATTTT
- TRBJ1-5 TRBV27 - 14 CASGDTGLNQPQHF TGTGCCAGCGGGGACACCGGACTTAATCAGCCCCAGCATTTT
- TRBJ1-1 TRBV11-2 - 13 CASSPRGNTEAFF TGTGCCAGCAGCCCCAGGGGGAACACTGAAGCTTTCTTT
TRBD1 TRBJ2-7 TRBV7-2 - 17 CASSSKPGQGPLYEQYF TGTGCCAGCAGCTCAAAACCGGGACAGGGTCCTCTCTACGAGCAGTACTTC
TRBD1 TRBJ1-1 TRBV7-9 - 18 CASSLRLWTGGVDTEAFF TGTGCCAGCAGCTTACGCCTTTGGACAGGGGGTGTCGACACTGAAGCTTTCTTT
TRBD1 TRBJ2-1 TRBV9 - 15 CASSQGVGGYNEQFF TGTGCCAGCAGCCAGGGGGTCGGCGGGTACAATGAGCAGTTCTTC
TRBD2 TRBJ2-7 TRBV15 once 15 CATSRGGTSGYEQYF TGTGCCACCAGCAGAGGCGGGACTAGCGGCTACGAGCAGTACTTC
- TRBJ1-1 TRBV2 - 12 CASRQGGTEAFF TGTGCCAGCAGGCAGGGAGGCACTGAAGCTTTCTTT
TRBD2 TRBJ2-7 TRBV9 - 17 CASSVGTSGGSSYEQYF TGTGCCAGCAGCGTAGGGACTAGCGGGGGCTCCTCCTACGAGCAGTACTTC
- TRBJ2-7 TRBV9 - 16 CASSVSGRSPRSEQYF TGTGCCAGCAGCGTTTCGGGGCGATCTCCCAGATCCGAGCAGTACTTC
- TRBJ1-4 TRBV7-9 once 13 CASESGADGKLFF TGTGCCAGCGAGTCGGGGGCGGACGGAAAACTGTTTTTT
- TRBJ1-5 TRBV30 - 14 CAWSRGVINQPQHF TGTGCCTGGAGTAGAGGGGTCATCAATCAGCCCCAGCATTTT
- TRBJ1-5 TRBV11-2 - 13 CASSRGRGQPQHF TGTGCCAGCAGCCGAGGACGCGGGCAGCCCCAGCATTTT
- TRBJ1-5 TRBV19 - 15 CASSIDGVGNQPQHF TGTGCCAGTAGTATAGATGGTGTGGGCAATCAGCCCCAGCATTTT
- TRBJ2-3 TRBV11-3 - 15 CASSRTGTLGNTQYF TGTGCCAGCAGCCGGACCGGAACCCTTGGCAATACGCAGTATTTT
- TRBJ1-1 TRBV20-1 - 11 CSAPRRTEAFF TGCAGTGCTCCGCGGAGAACTGAAGCTTTCTTT
TRBD2 TRBJ2-3 TRBV28 - 16 CASNTSPGAGTDTQYF TGTGCCAGCAATACCTCTCCGGGAGCGGGGACAGATACGCAGTATTTT
- TRBJ1-3 TRBV10-3 - 13 CAIGTVSGNTIYF TGTGCCATCGGTACAGTCTCTGGAAACACCATATATTTT
- TRBJ1-1 TRBV27 - 13 CASSLAWDTEAFF TGTGCCAGCAGTTTGGCCTGGGACACTGAAGCTTTCTTT
- TRBJ2-2 TRBV15 - 20 CATSPRRRVSRRENTGELFF TGTGCCACCAGCCCTCGGCGCAGGGTGTCGCGACGAGAGAACACCGGGGAGCTGTTTTTT
TRBD2 TRBJ2-3 TRBV7-6 once 15 CASSPTLRERYTQYF TGTGCCAGCAGCCCTACCCTGCGGGAGCGGTATACGCAGTATTTT
- TRBJ2-7 TRBV28 - 12 CASRGIHYEQYF TGTGCCAGCAGGGGCATTCACTACGAGCAGTACTTC
- TRBJ1-1 TRBV19 - 13 CASRGTGGPEAFF TGTGCCAGTAGGGGGACGGGCGGGCCTGAAGCTTTCTTT
- TRBJ2-7 TRBV2 - 12 CASSDRGYEQYF TGTGCCAGCAGTGACAGGGGCTACGAGCAGTACTTC
TRBD2 TRBJ2-7 TRBV5-4 - 16 CASSSGLAEGAYEQYF TGTGCCAGCAGCTCGGGACTAGCGGAGGGGGCCTACGAGCAGTACTTC
TRBD2 TRBJ2-2 TRBV11-2 - 16 CASSLIAGAVTGELFF TGTGCCAGCAGCTTAATAGCGGGAGCGGTCACCGGGGAGCTGTTTTTT
TRBD1 TRBJ1-1 TRBV7-2 - 13 CASSSQGDTEAFF TGTGCCAGCAGCTCCCAGGGGGACACTGAAGCTTTCTTT